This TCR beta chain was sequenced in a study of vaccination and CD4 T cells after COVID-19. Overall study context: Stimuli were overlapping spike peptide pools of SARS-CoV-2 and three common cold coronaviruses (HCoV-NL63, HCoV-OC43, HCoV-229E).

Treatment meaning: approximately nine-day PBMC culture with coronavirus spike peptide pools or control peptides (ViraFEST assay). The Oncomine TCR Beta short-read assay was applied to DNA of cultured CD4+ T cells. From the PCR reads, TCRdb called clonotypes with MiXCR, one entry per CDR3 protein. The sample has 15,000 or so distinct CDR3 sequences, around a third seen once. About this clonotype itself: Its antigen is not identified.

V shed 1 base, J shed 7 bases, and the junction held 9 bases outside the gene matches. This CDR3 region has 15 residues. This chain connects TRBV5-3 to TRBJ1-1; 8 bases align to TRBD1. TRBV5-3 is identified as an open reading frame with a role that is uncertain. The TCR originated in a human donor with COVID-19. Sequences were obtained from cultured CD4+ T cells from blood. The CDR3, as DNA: TGTGCCAGAAGCTTGCCCTTGACAGGGGATGTTGAAGCTTTCTTT. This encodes CARSLPLTGDVEAFF.